This T cell receptor (beta chain) was retrieved from a study of cytomegalovirus exposure and HLA in healthy donors. Study summary: The approximately 120 validation repertoires used the same platform as the roughly 670 first-cohort repertoires, a later analysis reported. Overall study findings and caveats: It was reportedly the case that the classifier diagnosed cytomegalovirus status with high specificity and sensitivity. Among the CMV-associated chains, three were confirmed in vitro as specific for CMV antigens. Researchers counted around 180 TCR beta chains as cytomegalovirus-associated.

As to this clone: Its antigen is as yet unknown.

Germline CDR1 reads SGHNT; CDR2 reads YYREEE (reference sequence). The CDR3 spans 15 residues. V was trimmed by 0 bases and J by 1 base, leaving 8 bases between them. Generated by immunoSEQ multiplex PCR, the TCRdb table keeps only in-frame clones and is missing some. The data contain hundreds of thousands of clones, roughly 87% of them singletons. The chain links TRBV5-4 to TRBJ1-5, with D possibly matching TRBD1 (5 bases). The sequenced sample was PBMCs. The sequence was obtained from a man aged 18 to 35 in good health and CMV-seropositive. The CDR3 loop reads CASSLDAGSNQPQHF. The CDR3 DNA reads as TGTGCCAGCAGCTTGGATGCAGGGAGCAATCAGCCCCAGCATTTT.